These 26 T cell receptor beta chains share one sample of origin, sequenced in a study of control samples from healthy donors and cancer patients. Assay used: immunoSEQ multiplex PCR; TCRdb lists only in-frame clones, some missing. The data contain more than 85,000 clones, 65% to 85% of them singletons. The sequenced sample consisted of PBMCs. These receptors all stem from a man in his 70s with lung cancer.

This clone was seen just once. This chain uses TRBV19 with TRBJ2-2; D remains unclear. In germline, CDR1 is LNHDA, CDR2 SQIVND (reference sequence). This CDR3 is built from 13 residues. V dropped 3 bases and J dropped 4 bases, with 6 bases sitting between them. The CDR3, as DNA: TGTGCCAGTAGTATGATTGGCACCGGGGAGCTGTTTTTT. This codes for CASSMIGTGELFF.

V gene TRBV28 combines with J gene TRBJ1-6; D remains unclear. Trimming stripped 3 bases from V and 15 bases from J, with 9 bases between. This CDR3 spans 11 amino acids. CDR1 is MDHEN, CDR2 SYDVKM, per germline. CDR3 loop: CASSFSAGLHF. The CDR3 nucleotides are TGTGCCAGCAGTTTCTCGGCAGGCCTCCACTTT.

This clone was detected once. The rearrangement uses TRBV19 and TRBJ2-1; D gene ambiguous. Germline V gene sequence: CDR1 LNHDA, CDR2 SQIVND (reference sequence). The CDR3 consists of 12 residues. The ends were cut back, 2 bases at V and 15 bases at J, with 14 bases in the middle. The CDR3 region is CASSINAHTLFF. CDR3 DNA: TGTGCCAGTAGTATAAACGCCCATACTCTGTTCTTC.

The CDR3 is CAGATGQGPDTQYF. The CDR3 nucleotides read TGTGCCGGTGCCACCGGACAGGGACCAGATACGCAGTATTTT. V usage is TRBV5-5 and J usage is TRBJ2-3; TRBD1 matches 8 bases. The CDR3 is 14 residues long. The V segment lost 10 bases and the J segment 4 bases; nucleotides outside the gene matches: 11. CDR1 SGHKS and CDR2 YYEKEE come from the germline V gene (reference sequence).

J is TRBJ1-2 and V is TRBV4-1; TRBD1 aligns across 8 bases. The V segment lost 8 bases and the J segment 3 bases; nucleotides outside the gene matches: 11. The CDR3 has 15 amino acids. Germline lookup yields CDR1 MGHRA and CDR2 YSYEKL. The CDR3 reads CASGSPDRVDYGYTF. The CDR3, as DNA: TGCGCCAGCGGAAGCCCGGACAGGGTCGACTATGGCTACACCTTC.

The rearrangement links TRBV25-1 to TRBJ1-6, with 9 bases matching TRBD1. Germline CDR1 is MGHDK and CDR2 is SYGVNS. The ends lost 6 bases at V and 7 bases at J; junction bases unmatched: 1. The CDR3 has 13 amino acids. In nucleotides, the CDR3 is TGTGCCAGCAGGGGGACAGGGAATTCACCCCTCCACTTT. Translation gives CASRGTGNSPLHF. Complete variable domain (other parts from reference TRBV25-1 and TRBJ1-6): EADIYQTPRYLVIGTGKKITLECSQTMGHDKMYWYQQDPGMELHLIHYSYGVNSTEKGDLSSESTVSRIRTEHFPLTLESARPSHTSQYLCASRGTGNSPLHFGNGTRLTVT.

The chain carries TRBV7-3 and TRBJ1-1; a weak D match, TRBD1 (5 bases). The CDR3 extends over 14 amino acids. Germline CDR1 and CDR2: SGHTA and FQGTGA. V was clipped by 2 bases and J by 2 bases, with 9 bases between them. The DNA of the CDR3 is TGTGCCAGCAGCTTATTGGGGGTAAACACTGAAGCTTTCTTT. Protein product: CASSLLGVNTEAFF.

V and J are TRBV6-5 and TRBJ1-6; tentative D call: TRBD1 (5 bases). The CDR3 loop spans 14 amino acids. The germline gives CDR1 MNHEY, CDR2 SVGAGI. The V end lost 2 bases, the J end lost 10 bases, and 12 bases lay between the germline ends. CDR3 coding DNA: TGTGCCAGCAGTTACAGGGGAATAGGCTCACCCCTCCACTTT. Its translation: CASSYRGIGSPLHF.

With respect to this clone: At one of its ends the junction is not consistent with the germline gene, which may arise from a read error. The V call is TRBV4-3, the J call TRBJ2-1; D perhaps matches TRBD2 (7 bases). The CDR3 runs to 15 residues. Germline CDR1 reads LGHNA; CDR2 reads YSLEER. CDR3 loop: CARSQGGGQANEQFF. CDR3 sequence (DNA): TGCGCCCGCAGCCAAGGGGGGGGGCAGGCCAATGAGCAGTTCTTC.

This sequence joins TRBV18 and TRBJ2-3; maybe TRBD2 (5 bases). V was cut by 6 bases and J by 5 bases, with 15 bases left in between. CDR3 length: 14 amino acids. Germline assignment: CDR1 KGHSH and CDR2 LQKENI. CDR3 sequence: CASSPPGMVDTQYF. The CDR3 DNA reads TGTGCCAGCTCTCCGCCGGGGATGGTAGATACGCAGTATTTT.

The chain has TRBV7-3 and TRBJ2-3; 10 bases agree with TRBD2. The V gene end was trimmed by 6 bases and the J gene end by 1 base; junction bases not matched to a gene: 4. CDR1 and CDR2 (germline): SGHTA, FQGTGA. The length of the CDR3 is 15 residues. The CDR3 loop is CASSSLAGGTDTQYF. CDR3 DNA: TGTGCCAGCAGTTCGCTAGCGGGGGGCACAGATACGCAGTATTTT.

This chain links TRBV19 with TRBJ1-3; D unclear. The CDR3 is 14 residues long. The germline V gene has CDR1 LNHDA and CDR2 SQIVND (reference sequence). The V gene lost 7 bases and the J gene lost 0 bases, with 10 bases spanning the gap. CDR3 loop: CASTTLGSGNTIYF. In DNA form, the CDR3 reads TGTGCCAGTACAACCCTCGGCTCTGGAAACACCATATATTTT.

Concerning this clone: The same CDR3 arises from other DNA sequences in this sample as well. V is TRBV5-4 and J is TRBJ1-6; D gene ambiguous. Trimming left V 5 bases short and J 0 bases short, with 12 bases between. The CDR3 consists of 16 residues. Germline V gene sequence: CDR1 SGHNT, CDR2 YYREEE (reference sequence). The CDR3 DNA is TGTGCCAGCAGTTACGGGTCGAGCTCCTATAATTCACCCCTCCACTTT. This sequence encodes CASSYGSSSYNSPLHF.

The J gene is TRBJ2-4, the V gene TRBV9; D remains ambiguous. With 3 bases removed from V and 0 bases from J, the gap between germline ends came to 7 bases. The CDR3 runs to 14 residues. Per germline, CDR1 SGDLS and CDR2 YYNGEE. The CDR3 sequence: CASSAQGAKNIQYF. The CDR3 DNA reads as TGTGCCAGCAGCGCGCAAGGAGCCAAAAACATTCAGTACTTC.

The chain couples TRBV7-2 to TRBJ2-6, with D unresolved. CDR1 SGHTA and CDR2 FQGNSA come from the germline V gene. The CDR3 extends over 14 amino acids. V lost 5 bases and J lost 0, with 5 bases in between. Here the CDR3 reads CASSRISGANVLTF. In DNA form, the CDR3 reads TGTGCCAGCAGCCGCATCTCTGGGGCCAACGTCCTGACTTTC.

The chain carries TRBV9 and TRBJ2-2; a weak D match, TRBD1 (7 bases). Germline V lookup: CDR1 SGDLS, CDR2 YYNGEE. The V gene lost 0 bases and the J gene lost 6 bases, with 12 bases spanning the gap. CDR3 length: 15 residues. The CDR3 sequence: CASSVGGGGPGELFF. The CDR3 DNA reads TGTGCCAGCAGCGTAGGTGGAGGGGGCCCCGGGGAGCTGTTTTTT.

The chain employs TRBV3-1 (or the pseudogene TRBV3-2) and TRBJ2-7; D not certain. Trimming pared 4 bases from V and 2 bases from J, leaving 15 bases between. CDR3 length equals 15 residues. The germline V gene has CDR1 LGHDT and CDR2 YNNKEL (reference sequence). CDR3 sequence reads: CASSPLLAQTYEQYF. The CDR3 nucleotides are TGTGCCAGCAGCCCTCTCCTGGCACAGACCTACGAGCAGTACTTC.

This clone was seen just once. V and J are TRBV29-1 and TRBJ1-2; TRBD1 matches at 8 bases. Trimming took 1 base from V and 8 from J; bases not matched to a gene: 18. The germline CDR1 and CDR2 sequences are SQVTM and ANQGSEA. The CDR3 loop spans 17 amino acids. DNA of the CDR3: TGCAGCGTTGAAGTCCCGGCGAAATCAGGGGGCCGCTGGGGCTACACCTTC. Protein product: CSVEVPAKSGGRWGYTF.

The CDR3 nucleotides read TGTGCCACCAGTGATTTGACGGTCCCGGGGCCCCAGCATTTT. The encoded protein is CATSDLTVPGPQHF. The chain carries TRBV24-1 and TRBJ1-5, with no clear D. This CDR3 region has 14 residues. Germline CDR1 reads KGHDR; CDR2 reads SFDVKD. The V end was cut by 0 bases, the J end by 9 bases, with 11 bases between.

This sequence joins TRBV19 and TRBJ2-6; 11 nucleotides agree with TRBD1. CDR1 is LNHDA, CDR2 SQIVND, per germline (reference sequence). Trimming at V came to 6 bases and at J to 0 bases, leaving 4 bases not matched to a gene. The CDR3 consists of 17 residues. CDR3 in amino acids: CASRRTGGASGANVLTF. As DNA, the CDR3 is TGTGCCAGTAGAAGGACAGGGGGCGCCTCTGGGGCCAACGTCCTGACTTTC.

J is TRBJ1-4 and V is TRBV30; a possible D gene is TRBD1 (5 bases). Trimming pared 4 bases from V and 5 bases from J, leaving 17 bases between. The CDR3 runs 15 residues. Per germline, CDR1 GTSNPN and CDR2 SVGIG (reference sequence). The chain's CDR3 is CAWTPWGRRNEKLFF. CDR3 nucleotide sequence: TGTGCCTGGACCCCTTGGGGACGTCGAAATGAAAAACTGTTTTTT.

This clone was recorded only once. The CDR3 sequence: CASSPDPINYGYTF. The CDR3, as DNA: TGTGCCAGCAGTCCAGACCCGATTAACTATGGCTACACCTTC. The rearrangement uses TRBV2 and TRBJ1-2; D is ambiguous. CDR1 and CDR2 (germline): SNHLY, FYNNEI. Between the trimmed V and J ends, which lost 5 bases and 1 base, there was a span of 11 bases. The CDR3 consists of 14 residues.

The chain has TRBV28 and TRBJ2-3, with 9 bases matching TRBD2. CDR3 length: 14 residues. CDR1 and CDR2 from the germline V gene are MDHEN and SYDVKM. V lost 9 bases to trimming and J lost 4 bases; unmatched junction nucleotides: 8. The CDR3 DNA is TGTGCCAGTTTGAGCGGGGGGAGGGCAGATACGCAGTATTTT. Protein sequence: CASLSGGRADTQYF.

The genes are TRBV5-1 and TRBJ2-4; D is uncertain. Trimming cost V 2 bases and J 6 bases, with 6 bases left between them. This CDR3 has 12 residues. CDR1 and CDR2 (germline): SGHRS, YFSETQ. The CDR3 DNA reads TGCGCCAGCAGCTTCGAAGGAAACATTCAGTACTTC. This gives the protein CASSFEGNIQYF.

CDR3 residues: CASASAEGIPYEQYF. The CDR3 coding sequence is TGTGCCAGCGCTAGTGCGGAGGGGATACCCTACGAGCAGTACTTC. V is TRBV18 and J is TRBJ2-7; the D gene is possibly TRBD2 (6 bases). The V end lost 8 bases, the J end lost 2 bases, and 19 bases lay between the germline ends. In germline, CDR1 is KGHSH, CDR2 LQKENI. CDR3 length: 15 residues.

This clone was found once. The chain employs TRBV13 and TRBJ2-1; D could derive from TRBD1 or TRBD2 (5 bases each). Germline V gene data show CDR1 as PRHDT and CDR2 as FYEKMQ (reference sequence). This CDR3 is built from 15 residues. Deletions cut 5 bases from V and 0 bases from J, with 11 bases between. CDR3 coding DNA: TGTGCCAGCAGCGACCGGGACGGCTCCTACAATGAGCAGTTCTTC. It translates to CASSDRDGSYNEQFF.